The following is a T cell receptor beta chain sequence with its context. Its target is unknown. TCRdb reprocessed the 5' RACE reads and reports one entry per CDR3 protein, with no DNA. The sample has about half a million distinct CDR3 sequences. The record originates from a study of T cells expressing NK-cell markers. Study-wide points: The contribution of dominant NKG2C+ clonotypes to CD8+ T cells in about six donors was roughly 1.0-7.5%.

This CDR3 contains 16 residues. Per the germline V gene, CDR1 is MNHEY and CDR2 is SVGEGT. Sequencing was performed on blood T cells: a sorted CD56 or NKG2C T cell subset, CD4+ or CD8+ T cells, or bulk PBMC T cells (not recorded which). This clonotype was obtained from a woman between 45 and 65 years old in good health. The rearrangement joins TRBV6-2 or TRBV6-3 to TRBJ2-1; TCRdb indicates TRBD1, and absent DNA this call remains unverified. The CDR3: CASSYPPGTSDNEQFF.